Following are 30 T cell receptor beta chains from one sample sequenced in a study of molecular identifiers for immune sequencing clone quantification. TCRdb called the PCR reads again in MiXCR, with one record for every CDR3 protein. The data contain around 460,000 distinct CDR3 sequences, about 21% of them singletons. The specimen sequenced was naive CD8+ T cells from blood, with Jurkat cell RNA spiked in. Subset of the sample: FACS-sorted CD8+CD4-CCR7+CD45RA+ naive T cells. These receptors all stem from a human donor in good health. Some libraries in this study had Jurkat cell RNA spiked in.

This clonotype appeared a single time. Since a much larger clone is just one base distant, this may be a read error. CDR3 nucleotide sequence: TGTGCCAGCAGTTCTACGACAGGGCACGAGCAGTACTTC. It is translated as CASSSTTGHEQYF. The V gene is TRBV12-3 or TRBV12-4, the J gene TRBJ2-7; 7 bases are shared with TRBD1. V was clipped by 4 bases and J by 5 bases; unmatched bases: 5. This CDR3 contains 13 residues.

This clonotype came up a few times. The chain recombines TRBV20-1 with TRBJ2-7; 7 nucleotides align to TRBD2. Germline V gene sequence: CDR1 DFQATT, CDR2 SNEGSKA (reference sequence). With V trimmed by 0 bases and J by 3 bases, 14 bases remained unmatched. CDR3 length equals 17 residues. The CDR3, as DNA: TGCAGTGCTAGAGATCTCTATACAGCGGGAATCGACTACGAGCAGTACTTC. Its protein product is CSARDLYTAGIDYEQYF.

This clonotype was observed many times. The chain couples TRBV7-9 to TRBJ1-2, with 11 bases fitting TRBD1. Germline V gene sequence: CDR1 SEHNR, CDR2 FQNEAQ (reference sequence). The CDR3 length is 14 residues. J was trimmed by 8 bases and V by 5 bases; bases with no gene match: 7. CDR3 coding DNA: TGTGCCAGCAGCCCCGCGGACAGGGGGCGAGGCTACACCTTC. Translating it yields CASSPADRGRGYTF.

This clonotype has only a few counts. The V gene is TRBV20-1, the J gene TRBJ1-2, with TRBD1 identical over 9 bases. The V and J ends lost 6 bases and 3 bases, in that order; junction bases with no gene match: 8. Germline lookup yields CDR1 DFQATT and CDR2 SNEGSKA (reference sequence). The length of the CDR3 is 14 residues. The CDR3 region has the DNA TGCAGTGCCGCCAAACAGGGGGCTTACTATGGCTACACCTTC. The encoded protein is CSAAKQGAYYGYTF.

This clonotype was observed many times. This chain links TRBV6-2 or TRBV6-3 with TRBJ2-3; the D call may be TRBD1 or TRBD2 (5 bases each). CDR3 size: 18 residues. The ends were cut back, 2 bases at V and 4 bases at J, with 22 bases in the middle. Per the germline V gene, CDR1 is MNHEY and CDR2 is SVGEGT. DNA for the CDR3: TGTGCCAGCAGTTACCGTTCCGGGGCCTCTCGGTCTGCAGATACGCAGTATTTT. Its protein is CASSYRSGASRSADTQYF.

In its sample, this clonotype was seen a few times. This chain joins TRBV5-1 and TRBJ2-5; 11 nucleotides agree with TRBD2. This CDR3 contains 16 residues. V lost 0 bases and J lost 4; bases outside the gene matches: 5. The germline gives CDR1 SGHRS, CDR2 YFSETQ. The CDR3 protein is CASSLGGLAVRETQYF. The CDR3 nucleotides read TGCGCCAGCAGCTTGGGGGGACTAGCGGTCCGAGAGACCCAGTACTTC. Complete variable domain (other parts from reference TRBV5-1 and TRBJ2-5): KAGVTQTPRYLIKTRGQQVTLSCSPISGHRSVSWYQQTPGQGLQFLFEYFSETQRNKGNFPGRFSGRQFSNSRSEMNVSTLELGDSALYLCASSLGGLAVRETQYFGPGTRLLVL.

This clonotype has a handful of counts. The CDR3 DNA follows: TGCGCCAGCAGCCAAGGTGTAGCGGGAGCCTCCTACGAGCAGTACTTC. It is translated as CASSQGVAGASYEQYF. V usage is TRBV4-3 and J usage is TRBJ2-7, with 9 bases aligning to TRBD2. Germline CDR1 is LGHNA and CDR2 is YSLEER. Trimming took 1 base from V and 0 from J; bases not matched to a gene: 4. The CDR3 runs 16 residues.

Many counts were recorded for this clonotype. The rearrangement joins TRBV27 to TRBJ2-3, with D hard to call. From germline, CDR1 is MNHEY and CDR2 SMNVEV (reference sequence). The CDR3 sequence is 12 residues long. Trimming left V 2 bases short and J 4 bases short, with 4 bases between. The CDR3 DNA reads TGTGCCAGCAGTTTAACCGCAGATACGCAGTATTTT. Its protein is CASSLTADTQYF.

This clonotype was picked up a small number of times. The CDR3 reads CATSSFRGQPQHF. The CDR3 coding sequence is TGTGCCACCAGCAGCTTCAGGGGTCAGCCCCAGCATTTT. The chain uses TRBV15 and TRBJ1-5, with a tentative D call TRBD1 (6 bases). The CDR3 runs 13 residues. Germline assignment: CDR1 LNHNV and CDR2 YYDKDF (reference sequence). V was trimmed by 3 bases and J by 6 bases, leaving 9 bases between them.

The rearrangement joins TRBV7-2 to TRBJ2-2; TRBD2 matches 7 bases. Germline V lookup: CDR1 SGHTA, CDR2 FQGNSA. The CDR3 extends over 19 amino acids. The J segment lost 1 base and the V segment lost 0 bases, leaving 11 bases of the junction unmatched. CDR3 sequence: CASSLAFLAALGNTGELFF. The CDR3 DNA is TGTGCCAGCAGCTTAGCGTTTCTAGCGGCCCTTGGGAACACCGGGGAGCTGTTTTTT.

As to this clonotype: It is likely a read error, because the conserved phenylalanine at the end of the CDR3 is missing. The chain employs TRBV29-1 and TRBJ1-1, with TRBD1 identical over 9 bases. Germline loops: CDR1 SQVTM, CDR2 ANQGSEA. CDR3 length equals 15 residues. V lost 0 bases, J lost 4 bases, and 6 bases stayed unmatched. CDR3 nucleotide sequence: TGCAGCGTTGAAGAAAGGGGACAGGGCATCACTGAAGCTTTCCTT. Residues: CSVEERGQGITEAFL.

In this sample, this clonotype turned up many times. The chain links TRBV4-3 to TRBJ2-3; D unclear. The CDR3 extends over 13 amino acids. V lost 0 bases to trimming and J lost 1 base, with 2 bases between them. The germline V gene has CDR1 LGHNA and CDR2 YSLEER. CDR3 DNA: TGCGCCAGCAGCCAAGATGGCACAGATACGCAGTATTTT. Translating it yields CASSQDGTDTQYF.

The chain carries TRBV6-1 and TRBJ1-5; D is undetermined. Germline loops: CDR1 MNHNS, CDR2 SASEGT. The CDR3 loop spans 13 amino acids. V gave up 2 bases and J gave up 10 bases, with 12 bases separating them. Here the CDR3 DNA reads TGTGCCAGCAGTGAAATTGGGGATATCCCCCAGCATTTT. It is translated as CASSEIGDIPQHF.

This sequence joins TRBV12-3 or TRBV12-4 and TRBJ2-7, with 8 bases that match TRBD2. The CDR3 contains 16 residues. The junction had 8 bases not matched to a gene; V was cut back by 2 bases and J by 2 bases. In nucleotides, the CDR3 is TGTGCCAGCAGTTTAATTTATAGCGGGAACACCTACGAGCAGTACTTC. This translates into CASSLIYSGNTYEQYF.

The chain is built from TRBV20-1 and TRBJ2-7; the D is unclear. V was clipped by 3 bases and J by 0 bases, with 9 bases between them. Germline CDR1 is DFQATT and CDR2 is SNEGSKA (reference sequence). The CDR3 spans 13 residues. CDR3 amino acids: CSARGTFSYEQYF. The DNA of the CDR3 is TGCAGTGCTAGGGGTACATTCTCCTACGAGCAGTACTTC.

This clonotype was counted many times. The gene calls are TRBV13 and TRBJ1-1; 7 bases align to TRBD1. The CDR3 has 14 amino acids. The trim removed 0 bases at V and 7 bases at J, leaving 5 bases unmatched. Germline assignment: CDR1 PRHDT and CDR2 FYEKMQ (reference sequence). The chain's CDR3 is CASSLGQGLVEAFF. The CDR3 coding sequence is TGTGCCAGCAGCTTAGGACAGGGGCTCGTTGAAGCTTTCTTT. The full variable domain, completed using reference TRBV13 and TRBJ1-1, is AAGVIQSPRHLIKEKRETATLKCYPIPRHDTVYWYQQGPGQDPQFLISFYEKMQSDKGSIPDRFSAQQFSDYHSELNMSSLELGDSALYFCASSLGQGLVEAFFGQGTRLTVV.

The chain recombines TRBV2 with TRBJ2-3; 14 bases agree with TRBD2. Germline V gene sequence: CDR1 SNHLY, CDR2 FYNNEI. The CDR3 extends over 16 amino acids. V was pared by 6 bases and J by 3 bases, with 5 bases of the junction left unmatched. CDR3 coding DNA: TGTGCCAGCAGAGGGGGACTAGCGGGAGCAACAGATACGCAGTATTTT. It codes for CASRGGLAGATDTQYF.

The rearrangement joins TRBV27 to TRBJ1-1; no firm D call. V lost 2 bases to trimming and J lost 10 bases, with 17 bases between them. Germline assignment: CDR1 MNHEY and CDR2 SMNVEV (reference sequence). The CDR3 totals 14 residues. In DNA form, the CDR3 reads TGTGCCAGCAGTTTAATGTTTGACACCGGTGGAGCTTTCTTT. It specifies CASSLMFDTGGAFF.

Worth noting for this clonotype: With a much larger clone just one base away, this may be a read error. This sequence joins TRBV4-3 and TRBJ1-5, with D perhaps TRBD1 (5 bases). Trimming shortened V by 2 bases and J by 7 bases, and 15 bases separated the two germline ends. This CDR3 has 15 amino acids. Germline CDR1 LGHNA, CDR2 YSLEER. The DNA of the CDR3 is TGCGCCAGCAGCCAAACTCGCCGGGGCGGCCAGCCCCAGCATTTT. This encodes CASSQTRRGGQPQHF.

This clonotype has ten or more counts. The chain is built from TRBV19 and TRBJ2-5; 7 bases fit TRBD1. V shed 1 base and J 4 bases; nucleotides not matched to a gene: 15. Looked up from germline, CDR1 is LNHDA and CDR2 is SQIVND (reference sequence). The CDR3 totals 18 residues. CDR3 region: CASSIGVVGTAIRETQYF. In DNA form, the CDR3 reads TGTGCCAGTAGTATAGGAGTCGTCGGGACAGCGATTCGAGAGACCCAGTACTTC. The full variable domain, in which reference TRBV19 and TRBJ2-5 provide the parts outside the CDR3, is DGGITQSPKYLFRKEGQNVTLSCEQNLNHDAMYWYRQDPGQGLRLIYYSQIVNDFQKGDIAEGYSVSREKKESFPLTVTSAQKNPTAFYLCASSIGVVGTAIRETQYFGPGTRLLVL.

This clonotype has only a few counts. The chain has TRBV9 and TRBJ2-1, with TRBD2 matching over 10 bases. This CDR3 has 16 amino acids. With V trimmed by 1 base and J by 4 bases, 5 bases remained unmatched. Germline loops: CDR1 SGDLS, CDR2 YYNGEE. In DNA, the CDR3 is TGTGCCAGCAGCGTATTCGATAGCGGGAGGTACAATGAGCAGTTCTTC. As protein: CASSVFDSGRYNEQFF.

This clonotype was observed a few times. The CDR3 nucleotides are TGTGCCAGCAGCGTACTAGCGGGAGGGAGTAGGGCCAATGAGCAGTTCTTC. Residues: CASSVLAGGSRANEQFF. The genes are TRBV11-2 and TRBJ2-1, with 13 bases aligning to TRBD2. Germline V gene sequence: CDR1 SGHAT, CDR2 FQNNGV. V was pared by 5 bases and J by 6 bases, with 10 bases of the junction left unmatched. The CDR3 loop spans 17 amino acids.

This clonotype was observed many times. CDR3: CASSLVPSGGGGELFF. The CDR3 nucleotides are TGTGCCAGCAGCTTAGTACCTAGCGGGGGTGGCGGGGAGCTGTTTTTT. The gene calls are TRBV7-2 and TRBJ2-2, with TRBD2 matching over 10 bases. The length of the CDR3 is 16 residues. CDR1 is SGHTA, CDR2 FQGNSA, per germline. Trimming removed 1 base from V and 7 bases from J; junction bases left unmatched: 6. Filled out from reference TRBV7-2 and TRBJ2-2, the complete variable domain reads GAGVSQSPSNKVTEKGKDVELRCDPISGHTALYWYRQSLGQGLEFLIYFQGNSAPDKSGLPSDRFSAERTGGSVSTLTIQRTQQEDSAVYLCASSLVPSGGGGELFFGEGSRLTVL.

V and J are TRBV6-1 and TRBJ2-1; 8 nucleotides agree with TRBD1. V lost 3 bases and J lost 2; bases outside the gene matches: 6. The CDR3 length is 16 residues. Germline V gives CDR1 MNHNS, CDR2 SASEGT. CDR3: CASSDLGDRPYNEQFF. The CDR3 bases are TGTGCCAGCAGTGATTTAGGGGACAGGCCCTACAATGAGCAGTTCTTC.

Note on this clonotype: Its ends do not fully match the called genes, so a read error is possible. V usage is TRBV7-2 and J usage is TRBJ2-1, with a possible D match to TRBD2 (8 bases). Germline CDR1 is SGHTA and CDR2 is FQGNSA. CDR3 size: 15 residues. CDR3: CDSSLAGQPYNEQFF. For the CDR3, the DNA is TGTGACAGCAGCTTAGCGGGACAGCCTTACAATGAGCAGTTCTTC.

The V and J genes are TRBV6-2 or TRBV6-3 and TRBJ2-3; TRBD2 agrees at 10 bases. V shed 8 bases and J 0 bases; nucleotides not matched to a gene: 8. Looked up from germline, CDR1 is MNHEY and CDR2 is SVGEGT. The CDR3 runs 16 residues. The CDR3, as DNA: TGTGCCAGCGGTTTTAGCGGGAGGACTAGCACAGATACGCAGTATTTT. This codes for CASGFSGRTSTDTQYF.

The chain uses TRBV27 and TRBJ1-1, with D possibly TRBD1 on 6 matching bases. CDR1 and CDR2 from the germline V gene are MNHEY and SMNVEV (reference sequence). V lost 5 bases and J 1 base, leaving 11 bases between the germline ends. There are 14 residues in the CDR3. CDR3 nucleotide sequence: TGTGCCAGCAGTCCAGGGGCCCCGAACACTGAAGCTTTCTTT. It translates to CASSPGAPNTEAFF.

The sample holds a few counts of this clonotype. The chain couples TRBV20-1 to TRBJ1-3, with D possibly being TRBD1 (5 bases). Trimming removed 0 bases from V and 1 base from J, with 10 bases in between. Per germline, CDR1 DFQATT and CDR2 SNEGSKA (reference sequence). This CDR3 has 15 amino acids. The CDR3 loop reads CSARDKGLSGNTIYF. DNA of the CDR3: TGCAGTGCTAGAGATAAGGGGCTTTCTGGAAACACCATATATTTT.

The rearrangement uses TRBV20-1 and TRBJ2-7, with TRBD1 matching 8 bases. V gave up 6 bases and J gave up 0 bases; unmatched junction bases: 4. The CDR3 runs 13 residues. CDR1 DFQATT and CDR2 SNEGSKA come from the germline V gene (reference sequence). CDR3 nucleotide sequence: TGCAGTGCACTGGACAGGGCCTCCTACGAGCAGTACTTC. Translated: CSALDRASYEQYF.

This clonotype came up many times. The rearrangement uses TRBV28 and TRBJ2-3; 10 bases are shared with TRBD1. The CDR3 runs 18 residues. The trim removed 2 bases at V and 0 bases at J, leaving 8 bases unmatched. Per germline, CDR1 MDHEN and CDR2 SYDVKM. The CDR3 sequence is CASSLDPDRGDSTDTQYF. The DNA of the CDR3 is TGTGCCAGCAGTTTAGACCCGGACAGGGGGGATAGCACAGATACGCAGTATTTT.